This T cell receptor beta chain stems from a study of regulatory T cells in long-lasting Graves disease. To make TCR beta libraries, researchers used iRepertoire HTBI primers and Arm-PCR of CDR3 regions. Each CDR3 protein is one row after TCRdb ran MiXCR on the multiplex PCR reads. The sample holds about 540,000 distinct CDR3 sequences, around an eighth seen once. This clonotype has at least ten counts. Indicated time point: newly diagnosed GD, antithyroid drugs for less than 3 months. Following extraction of RNA from PBMCs, that RNA was used to make the TCR library. The sample was also linked to a second study, of T cells in Graves' hyperthyroidism and ophthalmopathy. That paper notes: Researchers defined stable Graves' hyperthyroidism as no ophthalmopathy progression within 18 months.

The source was peripheral blood mononuclear cells (PBMCs), collected at new diagnosis, from a patient treated with antithyroid drugs. This TCR came from a man aged 25-40 years with Graves disease.

CDR3 loop: CASSLRPAGTYEQYF. The DNA of the CDR3 is TGTGCCAGCAGCTTAAGGCCCGCCGGAACCTACGAGCAGTACTTC. V and J are TRBV7-3 and TRBJ2-7; no clear D. V dropped 1 base and J dropped 2 bases, with 12 bases sitting between them. CDR1 is SGHTA, CDR2 FQGTGA, per germline. This CDR3 has 15 residues.